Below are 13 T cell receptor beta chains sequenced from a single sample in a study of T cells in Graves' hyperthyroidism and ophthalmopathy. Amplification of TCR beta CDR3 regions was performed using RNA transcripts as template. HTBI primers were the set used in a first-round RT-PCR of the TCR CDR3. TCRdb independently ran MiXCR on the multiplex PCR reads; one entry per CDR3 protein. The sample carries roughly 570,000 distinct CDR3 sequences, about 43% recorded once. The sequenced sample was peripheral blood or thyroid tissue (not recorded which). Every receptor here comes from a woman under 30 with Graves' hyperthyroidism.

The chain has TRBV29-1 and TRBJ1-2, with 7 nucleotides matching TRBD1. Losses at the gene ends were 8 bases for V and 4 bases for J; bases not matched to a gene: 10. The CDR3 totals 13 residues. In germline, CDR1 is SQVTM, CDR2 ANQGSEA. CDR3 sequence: CSLMTGIVYGYTF. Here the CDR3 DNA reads TGCAGCTTAATGACAGGGATCGTCTATGGCTACACCTTC.

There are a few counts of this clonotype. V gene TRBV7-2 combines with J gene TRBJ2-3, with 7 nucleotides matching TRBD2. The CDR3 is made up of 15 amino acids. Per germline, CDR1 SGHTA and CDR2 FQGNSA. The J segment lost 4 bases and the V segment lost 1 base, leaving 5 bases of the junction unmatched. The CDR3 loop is CASSLVGLGADTQYF. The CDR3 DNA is TGTGCCAGCAGCTTAGTAGGACTAGGGGCAGATACGCAGTATTTT. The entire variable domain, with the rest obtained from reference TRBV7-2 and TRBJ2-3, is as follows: GAGVSQSPSNKVTEKGKDVELRCDPISGHTALYWYRQSLGQGLEFLIYFQGNSAPDKSGLPSDRFSAERTGGSVSTLTIQRTQQEDSAVYLCASSLVGLGADTQYFGPGTRLTVL.

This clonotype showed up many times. The CDR3: CASSSGRRNTEAFF. DNA for the CDR3: TGTGCCAGCAGCTCGGGACGGAGGAACACTGAAGCTTTCTTT. The chain recombines TRBV13 with TRBJ1-1, with TRBD1 as a possible D gene (5 bases). Germline lookup yields CDR1 PRHDT and CDR2 FYEKMQ (reference sequence). The V end was cut by 4 bases, the J end by 1 base, with 10 bases between. This CDR3 is 14 amino acids long.

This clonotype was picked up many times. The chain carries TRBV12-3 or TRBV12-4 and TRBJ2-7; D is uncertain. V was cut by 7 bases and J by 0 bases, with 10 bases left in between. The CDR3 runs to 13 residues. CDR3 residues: CASKVVSSYEQYF. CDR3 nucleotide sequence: TGTGCCAGCAAGGTGGTGAGCTCCTACGAGCAGTACTTC.

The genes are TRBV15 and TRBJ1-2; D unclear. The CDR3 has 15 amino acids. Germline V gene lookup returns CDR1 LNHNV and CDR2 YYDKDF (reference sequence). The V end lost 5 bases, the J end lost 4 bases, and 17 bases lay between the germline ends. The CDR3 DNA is TGTGCCACCAGCCAAGATACCGGACGGCTCTATGGCTACACCTTC. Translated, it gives CATSQDTGRLYGYTF.

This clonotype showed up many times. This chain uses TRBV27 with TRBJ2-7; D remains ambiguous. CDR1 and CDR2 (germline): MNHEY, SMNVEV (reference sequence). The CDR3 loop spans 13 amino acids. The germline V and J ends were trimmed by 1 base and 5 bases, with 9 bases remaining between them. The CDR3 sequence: CASSLWGRNEQYF. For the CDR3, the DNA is TGTGCCAGCAGTTTATGGGGTCGGAACGAGCAGTACTTC.

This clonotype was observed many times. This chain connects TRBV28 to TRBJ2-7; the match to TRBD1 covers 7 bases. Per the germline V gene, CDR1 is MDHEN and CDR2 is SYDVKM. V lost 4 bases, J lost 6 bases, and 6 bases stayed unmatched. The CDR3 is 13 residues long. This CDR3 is CASSSPGTVEQYF. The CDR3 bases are TGTGCCAGCAGTTCTCCCGGGACAGTCGAGCAGTACTTC.

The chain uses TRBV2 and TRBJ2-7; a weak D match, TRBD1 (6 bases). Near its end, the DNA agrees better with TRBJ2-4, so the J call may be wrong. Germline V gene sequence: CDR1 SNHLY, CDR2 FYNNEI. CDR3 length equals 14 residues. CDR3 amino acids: CASSDRTVENIQYF. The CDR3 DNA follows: TGTGCCAGCAGTGATAGGACAGTCGAAAACATTCAGTACTTC.

CDR3 protein: CASSHPGQGTYNSPLHF. CDR3 nucleotide sequence: TGTGCCAGCAGCCACCCGGGACAAGGGACCTATAATTCACCCCTCCACTTT. The chain is built from TRBV3-1 and TRBJ1-6, with a possible D match to TRBD1 (6 bases). V shed 3 bases and J shed 2 bases, with 14 bases lying between them. The CDR3 has 17 residues. Germline lookup yields CDR1 LGHDT and CDR2 YNNKEL (reference sequence).

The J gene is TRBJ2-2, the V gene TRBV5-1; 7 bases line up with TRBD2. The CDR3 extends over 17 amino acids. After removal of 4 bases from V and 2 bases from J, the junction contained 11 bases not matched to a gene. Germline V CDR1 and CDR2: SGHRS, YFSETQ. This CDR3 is CASSPSPSGPNTGELFF. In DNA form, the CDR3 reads TGCGCCAGCAGCCCTAGCCCTAGCGGACCCAACACCGGGGAGCTGTTTTTT.

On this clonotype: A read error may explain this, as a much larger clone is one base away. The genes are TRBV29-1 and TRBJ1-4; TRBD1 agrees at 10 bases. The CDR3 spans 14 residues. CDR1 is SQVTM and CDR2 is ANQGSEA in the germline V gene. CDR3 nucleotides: TGCAGTGCCAACCGACAGGGGGCGGATGAAAGACTGTTTTTT. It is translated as CSANRQGADERLFF.

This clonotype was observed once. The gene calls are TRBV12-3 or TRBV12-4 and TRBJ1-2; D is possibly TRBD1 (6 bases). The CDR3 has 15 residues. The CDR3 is CAIGPPEGVVYGYTF. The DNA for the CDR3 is TGTGCTATTGGTCCTCCGGAGGGGGTGGTATATGGCTACACCTTC.

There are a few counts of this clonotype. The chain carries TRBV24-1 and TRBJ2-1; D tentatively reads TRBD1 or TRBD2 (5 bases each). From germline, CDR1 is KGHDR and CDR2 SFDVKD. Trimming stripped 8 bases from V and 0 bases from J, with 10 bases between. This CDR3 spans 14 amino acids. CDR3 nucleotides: TGTGCCACCACCTCAGGGAGCTCCTACAATGAGCAGTTCTTC. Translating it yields CATTSGSSYNEQFF.